These 15 T cell receptor beta chains were sequenced from one sample in a study of blood T cell repertoires in COVID-19. Libraries were prepared by immunoSEQ multiplex PCR; TCRdb keeps only in-frame clonotypes and omits some of them. The data hold about 330,000 clones, with 65% to 90% observed a single time. Sequencing used peripheral blood. The receptor source for this set is a human donor in a cohort sampled during active COVID-19.

The genes are TRBV18 and TRBJ2-7; 7 positions agree with TRBD1. V lost 4 bases and J lost 5; bases outside the gene matches: 5. Germline lookup yields CDR1 KGHSH and CDR2 LQKENI. This CDR3 is built from 13 residues. The CDR3 region is CASSQTGSHEQYF. For the CDR3, the DNA is TGTGCCAGCTCACAGACAGGGAGCCACGAGCAGTACTTC.

The rearrangement joins TRBV18 to TRBJ2-1, with TRBD1 as a possible D gene (5 bases). V was pared by 5 bases and J by 8 bases, with 16 bases between. CDR1 and CDR2 (germline): KGHSH, LQKENI. The CDR3 totals 14 residues. This CDR3 is CASSLDSPTDEQFF. The CDR3 nucleotides are TGTGCCAGCTCATTAGACAGTCCGACCGATGAGCAGTTCTTC.

This chain links TRBV29-1 with TRBJ2-3; possibly TRBD2 for D (6 bases). Germline V CDR1 and CDR2: SQVTM, ANQGSEA. This CDR3 comprises 11 residues. Between the trimmed V and J ends, which lost 4 bases and 6 bases, there was a span of 8 bases. CDR3 protein: CSVGRGDTQYF. DNA for the CDR3: TGCAGCGTTGGACGGGGGGATACGCAGTATTTT.

This clone appeared once. The V call is TRBV25-1, the J call TRBJ1-1; weak D call: TRBD1 (6 bases). There are 16 residues in the CDR3. V lost 1 base and J lost 3, with 15 bases in between. Germline-derived CDR1 and CDR2 are MGHDK and SYGVNS. CDR3 amino acids: CASSELDSRSYTEAFF. The CDR3 DNA sequence: TGTGCCAGCAGTGAATTGGACAGTCGGTCTTACACTGAAGCTTTCTTT.

The chain is built from TRBV5-1 and TRBJ2-1; possible D gene TRBD2, 6 bases. CDR1 is SGHRS and CDR2 is YFSETQ in the germline V gene. The CDR3 has 14 amino acids. V was shortened by 1 base and J by 8 bases, with 13 bases between the two germline ends. The CDR3, as DNA: TGCGCCAGCAGCTTGACCAGCGGGTCTGATGAGCAGTTCTTC. Its translation: CASSLTSGSDEQFF.

The J gene is TRBJ1-4, the V gene TRBV6-4; TRBD1 might be the D (6 bases). The V gene's germline CDR1 is MRHNA and CDR2 SNTAGT. This CDR3 spans 15 amino acids. V lost 5 bases to trimming and J lost 7 bases, with 17 bases between them. CDR3 in DNA: TGTGCCAGCAGTTCCGAAGGGGGACCAGGTGAAAAACTGTTTTTT. This gives the protein CASSSEGGPGEKLFF.

The gene calls are TRBV7-8 and TRBJ1-1; TRBD1 aligns across 7 bases. The trim removed 3 bases at V and 4 bases at J, leaving 8 bases unmatched. The germline V gene encodes CDR1 SGHVS and CDR2 FQNEAQ. The CDR3 consists of 15 residues. The DNA of the CDR3 is TGTGCCAGCAGCTTTAACCCAGGGGGACGCACTGAAGCTTTCTTT. It is translated as CASSFNPGGRTEAFF.

A single count supports this clone. The V gene is TRBV5-8, the J gene TRBJ2-1; 7 nucleotides align to TRBD2. The germline V gene encodes CDR1 SGHTS and CDR2 YDEGEE. The CDR3 has 15 residues. V was pared by 2 bases and J by 7 bases, with 9 bases of the junction left unmatched. In DNA form, the CDR3 reads TGTGCCAGCAGCTTTACGGGGGGTCTCTGGAATGAGCAGTTCTTC. Translation: CASSFTGGLWNEQFF.

This clone has only one observation. The chain uses TRBV6-5 and TRBJ2-7, with D unresolved. V was cut by 0 bases and J by 0 bases, with 9 bases left in between. CDR1 is MNHEY, CDR2 SVGAGI, per germline. This CDR3 comprises 15 residues. The chain's CDR3 is CASSYSVGTSYEQYF. The CDR3 DNA follows: TGTGCCAGCAGTTACTCAGTCGGTACCTCCTACGAGCAGTACTTC.

DNA for the CDR3: TGCAGCGTTGAAGTCCCATTCACAGGGGGTCATGGCTACACCTTC. Protein: CSVEVPFTGGHGYTF. The V and J genes are TRBV29-1 and TRBJ1-2, with 8 bases aligning to TRBD1. Germline V gene lookup returns CDR1 SQVTM and CDR2 ANQGSEA. The CDR3 is made up of 15 amino acids. Germline trimming cut 1 base from V and 6 bases from J; bases unmatched to any gene: 10.

The CDR3 reads CASSVAAGEPQHF. CDR3 bases: TGTGCCAGCAGCGTAGCTGCCGGGGAGCCCCAGCATTTT. This sequence joins TRBV9 and TRBJ1-5; D remains unclear. The CDR3 consists of 13 residues. Germline lookup yields CDR1 SGDLS and CDR2 YYNGEE. Trimming shortened V by 0 bases and J by 8 bases, and 9 bases separated the two germline ends.

The rearrangement joins TRBV2 to TRBJ1-1; TRBD1 matches 10 bases. The CDR3 contains 15 residues. CDR1 is SNHLY, CDR2 FYNNEI, per germline. With V trimmed by 3 bases and J by 4 bases, 5 bases remained unmatched. The DNA of the CDR3 is TGTGCCAGCAGTGAGGCGGGACAGGGGATCACTGAAGCTTTCTTT. This translates into CASSEAGQGITEAFF.

V and J are TRBV9 and TRBJ2-3; 8 bases line up with TRBD2. The V and J ends lost 4 bases and 2 bases, in that order; junction bases with no gene match: 6. Germline CDR1 and CDR2: SGDLS and YYNGEE. The CDR3 length is 15 residues. For the CDR3, the DNA is TGTGCCAGCAGCCCGTTAGCGGGGTACACAGATACGCAGTATTTT. As protein: CASSPLAGYTDTQYF. Filled out from reference TRBV9 and TRBJ2-3, the complete variable domain reads DSGVTQTPKHLITATGQRVTLRCSPRSGDLSVYWYQQSLDQGLQFLIQYYNGEERAKGNILERFSAQQFPDLHSELNLSSLELGDSALYFCASSPLAGYTDTQYFGPGTRLTVL.

The chain recombines TRBV25-1 with TRBJ1-4; TRBD1 aligns across 7 bases. Germline V gene sequence: CDR1 MGHDK, CDR2 SYGVNS. This CDR3 spans 16 amino acids. Germline trimming cut 6 bases from V and 3 bases from J; bases unmatched to any gene: 10. The CDR3 spells CASRGDTGDSNEKLFF. CDR3 bases: TGTGCCAGCAGGGGGGATACAGGGGATTCTAATGAAAAACTGTTTTTT.

This clone came up once. This rearrangement joins TRBV27 to TRBJ1-4; 8 nucleotides align to TRBD1. V shed 5 bases, J shed 8 bases, and the junction held 7 bases outside the gene matches. Germline CDR1 and CDR2: MNHEY and SMNVEV (reference sequence). The CDR3 contains 14 residues. CDR3 DNA: TGTGCCAGCAGTCGGACAGGGAAAGGCGAAAAACTGTTTTTT. This gives the protein CASSRTGKGEKLFF. The complete variable domain, with remaining parts taken from reference TRBV27 and TRBJ1-4, reads EAQVTQNPRYLITVTGKKLTVTCSQNMNHEYMSWYRQDPGLGLRQIYYSMNVEVTDKGDVPEGYKVSRKEKRNFPLILESPSPNQTSLYFCASSRTGKGEKLFFGSGTQLSVL.